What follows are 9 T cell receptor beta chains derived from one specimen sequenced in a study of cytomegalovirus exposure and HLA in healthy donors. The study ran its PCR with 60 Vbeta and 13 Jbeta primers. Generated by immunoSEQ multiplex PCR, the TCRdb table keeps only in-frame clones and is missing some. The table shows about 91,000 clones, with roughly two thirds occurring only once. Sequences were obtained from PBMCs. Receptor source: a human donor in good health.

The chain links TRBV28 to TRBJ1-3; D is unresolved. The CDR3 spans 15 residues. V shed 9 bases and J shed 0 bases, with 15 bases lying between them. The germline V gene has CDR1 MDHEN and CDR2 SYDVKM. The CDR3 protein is CAREESPSSGNTIYF. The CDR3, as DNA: TGTGCCAGAGAAGAAAGTCCGAGCTCTGGAAACACCATATATTTT.

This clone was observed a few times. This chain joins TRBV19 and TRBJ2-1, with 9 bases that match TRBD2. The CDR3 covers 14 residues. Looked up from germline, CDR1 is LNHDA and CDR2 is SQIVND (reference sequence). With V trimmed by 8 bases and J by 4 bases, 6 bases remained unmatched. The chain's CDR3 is CASARGGPYNEQFF. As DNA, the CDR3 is TGTGCCAGTGCGCGGGGGGGCCCTTACAATGAGCAGTTCTTC.

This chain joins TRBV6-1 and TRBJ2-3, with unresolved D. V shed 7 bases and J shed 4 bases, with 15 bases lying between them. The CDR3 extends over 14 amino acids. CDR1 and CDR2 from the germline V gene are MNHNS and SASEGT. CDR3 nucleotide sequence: TGTGCCAGCACCATCACGTCGGTTCCAGATACGCAGTATTTT. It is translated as CASTITSVPDTQYF.

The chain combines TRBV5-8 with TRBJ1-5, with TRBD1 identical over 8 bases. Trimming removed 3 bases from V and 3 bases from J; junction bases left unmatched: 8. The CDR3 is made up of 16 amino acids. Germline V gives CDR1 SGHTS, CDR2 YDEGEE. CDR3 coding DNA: TGTGCCAGCAGCTCAAGCAGGGGGCGGACCAATCAGCCCCAGCATTTT. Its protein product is CASSSSRGRTNQPQHF.

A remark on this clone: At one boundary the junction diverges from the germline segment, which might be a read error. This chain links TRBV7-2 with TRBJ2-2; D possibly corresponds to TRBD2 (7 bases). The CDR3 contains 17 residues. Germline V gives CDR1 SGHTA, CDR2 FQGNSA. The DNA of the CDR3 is TGTGCCAGCAGCTCTGTCGGCGGGGGCGCGAAAACCGGGGAGCTGTTTTTT. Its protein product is CASSSVGGGAKTGELFF.

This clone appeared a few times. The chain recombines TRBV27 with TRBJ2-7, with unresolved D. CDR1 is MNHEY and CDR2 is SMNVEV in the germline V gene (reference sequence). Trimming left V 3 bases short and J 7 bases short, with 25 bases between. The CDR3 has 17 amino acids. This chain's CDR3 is CASSFFPPRSEPREQYF. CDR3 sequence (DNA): TGTGCCAGCAGTTTCTTCCCCCCCCGGTCTGAGCCTAGGGAGCAGTACTTC.

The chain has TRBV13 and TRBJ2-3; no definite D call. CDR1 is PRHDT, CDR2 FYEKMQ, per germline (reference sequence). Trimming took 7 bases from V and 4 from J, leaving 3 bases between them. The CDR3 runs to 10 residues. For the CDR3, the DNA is TGTGCCAGCACGGCAGATACGCAGTATTTT. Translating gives CASTADTQYF.

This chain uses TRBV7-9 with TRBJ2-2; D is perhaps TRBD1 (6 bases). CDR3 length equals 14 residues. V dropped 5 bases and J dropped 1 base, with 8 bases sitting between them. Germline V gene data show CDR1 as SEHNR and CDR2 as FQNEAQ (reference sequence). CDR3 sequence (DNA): TGTGCCAGCAGCCTGGACAGGAACACCGGGGAGCTGTTTTTT. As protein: CASSLDRNTGELFF.

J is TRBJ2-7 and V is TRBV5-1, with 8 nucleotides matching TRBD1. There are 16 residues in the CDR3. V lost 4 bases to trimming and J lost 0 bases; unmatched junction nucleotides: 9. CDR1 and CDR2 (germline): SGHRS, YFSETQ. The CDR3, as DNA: TGCGCCAGCAGCCCGGTTGGACAGGGACTCTCCTACGAGCAGTACTTC. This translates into CASSPVGQGLSYEQYF.